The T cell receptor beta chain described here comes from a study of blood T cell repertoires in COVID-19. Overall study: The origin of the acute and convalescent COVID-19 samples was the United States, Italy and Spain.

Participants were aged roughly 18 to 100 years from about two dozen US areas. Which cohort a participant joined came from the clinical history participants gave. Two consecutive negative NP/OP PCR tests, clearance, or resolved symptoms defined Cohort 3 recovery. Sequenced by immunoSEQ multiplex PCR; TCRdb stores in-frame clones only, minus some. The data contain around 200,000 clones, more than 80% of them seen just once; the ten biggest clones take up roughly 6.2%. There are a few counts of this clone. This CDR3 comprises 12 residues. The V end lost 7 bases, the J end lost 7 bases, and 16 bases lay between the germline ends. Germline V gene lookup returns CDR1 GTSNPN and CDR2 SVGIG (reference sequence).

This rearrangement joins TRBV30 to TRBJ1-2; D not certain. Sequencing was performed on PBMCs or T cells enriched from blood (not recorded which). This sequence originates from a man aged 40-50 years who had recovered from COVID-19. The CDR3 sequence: CALLMTRSGYTF. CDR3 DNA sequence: TGTGCCTTGCTGATGACCCGGAGTGGCTACACCTTC.